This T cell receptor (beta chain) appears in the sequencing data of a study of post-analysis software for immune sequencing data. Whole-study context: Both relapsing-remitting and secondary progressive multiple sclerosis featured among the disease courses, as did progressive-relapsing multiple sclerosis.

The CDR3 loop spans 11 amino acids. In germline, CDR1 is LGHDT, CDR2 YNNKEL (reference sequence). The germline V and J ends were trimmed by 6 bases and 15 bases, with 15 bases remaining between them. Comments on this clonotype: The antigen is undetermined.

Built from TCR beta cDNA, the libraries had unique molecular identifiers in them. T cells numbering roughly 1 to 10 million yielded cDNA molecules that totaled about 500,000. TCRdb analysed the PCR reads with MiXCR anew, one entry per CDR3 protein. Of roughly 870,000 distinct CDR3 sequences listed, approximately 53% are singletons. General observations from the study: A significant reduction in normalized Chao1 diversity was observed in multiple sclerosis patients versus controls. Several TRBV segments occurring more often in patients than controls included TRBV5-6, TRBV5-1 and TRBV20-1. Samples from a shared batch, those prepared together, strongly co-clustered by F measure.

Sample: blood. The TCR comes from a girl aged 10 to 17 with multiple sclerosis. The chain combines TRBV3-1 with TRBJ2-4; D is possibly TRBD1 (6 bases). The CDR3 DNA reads TGTGCCAGCAGGAACAGGGAAATCTCGTACTTC. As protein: CASRNREISYF.